These T cell receptor beta chains were read from a single sample in a study of blood T cell repertoires in COVID-19. Using immunoSEQ multiplex PCR, the repertoire was profiled, and TCRdb retains in-frame clones only, with some absent. The table lists approximately 50,000 clones, around 80% of them singletons. Sequenced input: peripheral blood. The receptors shown here come from a man between 70 and 80 years old with acute or convalescent COVID-19. Each CDR3 is given with its conserved first and last residue. Each record gives: CDR3 length, J gene, clone size, D gene, V gene, CDR3 protein, CDR3 DNA. D genes are given only for firm matches. Clone size is stated in some rows and not others, as once, few, many or a class when expanded.

length: 17; J: TRBJ2-6; size: many; D: TRBD2; V: TRBV5-1; CDR3: CASSPSQGGSGANVLTF; DNA: TGCGCCAGCAGCCCGAGTCAGGGAGGGTCTGGGGCCAACGTCCTGACTTTC
length: 15; J: TRBJ1-2; size: NA; D: TRBD1; V: TRBV15; CDR3: CATSRARDRPYGYTF; DNA: TGTGCCACCAGCAGAGCCCGGGACAGACCTTATGGCTACACCTTC
length: 16; J: TRBJ1-3; size: NA; D: NA; V: TRBV6-2/TRBV6-3; CDR3: CASSYDSWSSGNTIYF; DNA: TGTGCCAGCAGTTACGACTCGTGGAGCTCTGGAAACACCATATATTTT
length: 15; J: TRBJ1-5; size: NA; D: NA; V: TRBV7-9; CDR3: CASSPWGGTDQPQHF; DNA: TGTGCCAGCAGCCCCTGGGGGGGGACGGATCAGCCCCAGCATTTT
length: 16; J: TRBJ2-1; size: NA; D: NA; V: TRBV6-4; CDR3: CASSGQGSRSYNEQFF; DNA: TGTGCCAGCAGTGGTCAGGGAAGTCGCTCCTACAATGAGCAGTTCTTC
length: 14; J: TRBJ2-7; size: NA; D: TRBD1; V: TRBV11-1; CDR3: CASSFGTGIHEQYF; DNA: TGTGCCAGCAGCTTCGGGACAGGGATCCACGAGCAGTACTTC
length: 16; J: TRBJ2-3; size: NA; D: TRBD2; V: TRBV7-2; CDR3: CASSSRTSGSRDTQYF; DNA: TGTGCCAGCAGCTCCCGGACTAGCGGGAGTAGGGATACGCAGTATTTT
length: 15; J: TRBJ2-5; size: NA; D: TRBD1; V: TRBV6-1; CDR3: CASSDTPDREETQYF; DNA: TGTGCCAGCAGTGATACCCCGGACAGGGAGGAGACCCAGTACTTC
length: 15; J: TRBJ1-6; size: NA; D: TRBD1; V: TRBV19; CDR3: CASSISGQGAPPLHF; DNA: TGTGCCAGTAGTATATCGGGACAGGGGGCCCCCCCCCTCCACTTT
length: 15; J: TRBJ1-1; size: NA; D: TRBD1; V: TRBV7-2; CDR3: CASSLRGQGDTEAFF; DNA: TGTGCCAGCAGCTTAAGGGGGCAGGGAGACACTGAAGCTTTCTTT
length: 14; J: TRBJ2-7; size: NA; D: TRBD2; V: TRBV29-1; CDR3: CSVERPGLAYEQYF; DNA: TGCAGCGTTGAAAGACCGGGACTAGCCTACGAGCAGTACTTC
length: 12; J: TRBJ2-1; size: NA; D: NA; V: TRBV7-9; CDR3: CASSPERGEQFF; DNA: TGTGCCAGCAGCCCCGAGAGAGGTGAGCAGTTCTTC
length: 14; J: TRBJ2-2; size: NA; D: NA; V: TRBV5-1; CDR3: CASSPVPGTGELFF; DNA: TGCGCCAGCAGCCCCGTACCGGGCACCGGGGAGCTGTTTTTT
length: 20; J: TRBJ2-1; size: NA; D: NA; V: TRBV6-2/TRBV6-3; CDR3: CASSSARLNDVGSTYNEQFF; DNA: TGTGCCAGCAGTTCCGCCCGCCTAAATGACGTCGGGTCAACGTACAATGAGCAGTTCTTC
length: 14; J: TRBJ1-1; size: NA; D: TRBD1; V: TRBV5-1; CDR3: CASSLGDRGTEAFF; DNA: TGCGCCAGCAGCTTGGGGGACAGGGGCACTGAAGCTTTCTTT
length: 15; J: TRBJ1-5; size: NA; D: TRBD1; V: TRBV5-1; CDR3: CASSPGTGNNQPQHF; DNA: TGCGCCAGCAGCCCCGGGACAGGGAACAATCAGCCCCAGCATTTT
length: 10; J: TRBJ2-3; size: many; D: NA; V: TRBV7-9; CDR3: CASATDTQYF; DNA: TGTGCCAGCGCGACAGATACGCAGTATTTT
length: 12; J: TRBJ2-7; size: NA; D: NA; V: TRBV5-5; CDR3: CASSLTTYEQYF; DNA: TGTGCCAGCAGCTTGACTACCTACGAGCAGTACTTC
length: 14; J: TRBJ2-2; size: NA; D: NA; V: TRBV18; CDR3: CASSPPVNTGELFF; DNA: TGTGCCAGCTCACCCCCGGTGAACACCGGGGAGCTGTTTTTT
length: 12; J: TRBJ1-6; size: NA; D: NA; V: TRBV12-3/TRBV12-4; CDR3: CASSPDRSILHF; DNA: TGTGCCAGCAGTCCCGACAGGTCGATCCTCCACTTT
length: 18; J: TRBJ1-2; size: NA; D: NA; V: TRBV19; CDR3: CASSIAATKPSDSGGYTF; DNA: TGTGCCAGTAGTATAGCCGCCACAAAGCCTTCGGACTCTGGGGGCTACACCTTC
length: 17; J: TRBJ1-4; size: once; D: NA; V: TRBV2; CDR3: CASSQRRDGRDDEKLFF; DNA: TGTGCCAGCAGCCAACGACGGGACGGGCGGGATGATGAAAAACTGTTTTTT
length: 14; J: TRBJ2-5; size: once; D: TRBD2; V: TRBV7-3; CDR3: CASSLLAGGETQYF; DNA: TGTGCCAGCAGCCTTTTAGCGGGAGGGGAGACCCAGTACTTC
length: 15; J: TRBJ1-3; size: many; D: TRBD1; V: TRBV6-5; CDR3: CASRGDRPTVDTIYF; DNA: TGTGCCAGCAGGGGGGACAGGCCAACGGTGGACACCATATATTTT
length: 15; J: TRBJ2-3; size: NA; D: TRBD2; V: TRBV10-3; CDR3: CAIRLSGGVGDTQYF; DNA: TGTGCCATCAGGCTTAGCGGGGGCGTGGGGGATACGCAGTATTTT
length: 18; J: TRBJ2-5; size: NA; D: TRBD2; V: TRBV18; CDR3: CASSPLTPGLAGEETQYF; DNA: TGTGCCAGCTCACCACTAACCCCGGGACTAGCGGGAGAAGAGACCCAGTACTTC
length: 16; J: TRBJ2-1; size: NA; D: TRBD1; V: TRBV5-4; CDR3: CASSLDPGQAYNEQFF; DNA: TGTGCCAGCAGCTTGGACCCGGGACAGGCCTACAATGAGCAGTTCTTC